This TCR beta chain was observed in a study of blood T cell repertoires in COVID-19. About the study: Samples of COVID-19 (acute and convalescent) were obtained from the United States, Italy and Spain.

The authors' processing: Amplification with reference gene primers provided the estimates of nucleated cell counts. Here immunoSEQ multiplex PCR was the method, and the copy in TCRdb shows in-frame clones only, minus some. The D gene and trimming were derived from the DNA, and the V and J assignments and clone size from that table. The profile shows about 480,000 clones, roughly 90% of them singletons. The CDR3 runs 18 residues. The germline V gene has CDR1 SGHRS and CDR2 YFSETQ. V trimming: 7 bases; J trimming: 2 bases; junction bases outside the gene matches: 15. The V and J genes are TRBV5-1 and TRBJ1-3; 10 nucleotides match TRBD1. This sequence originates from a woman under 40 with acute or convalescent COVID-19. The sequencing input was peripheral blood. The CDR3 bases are TGCGCCAGCGCCCTAACTCCGGGACAGGGGACCACTGGAAACACCATATATTTT. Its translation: CASALTPGQGTTGNTIYF.